This T cell receptor (beta chain) originates from a study of OX40 agonist ivuxolimab in advanced cancers. The study in broad terms: Ivuxolimab was an agonistic, fully human IgG2 monoclonal antibody directed against OX40 (CD134), a costimulatory receptor. Intravenous ivuxolimab was administered to patients every 2 weeks at six dose levels: 0.01, 0.1, 0.3, 1.5, 3 and 10 mg/kg. Of the approximately 54 patients in dose escalation, about 20 had hepatocellular carcinoma, some 15 had melanoma, 9 had renal cell carcinoma and 9 had head and neck cancer. In the dose-escalation cohort, around four fifths of patients were male, and the mean age was 60 years with a range of roughly 20 to 85. Prior anti-PD-1, anti-PD-L1 or anti-CTLA-4 therapy was permitted, and 40% to 50% of dose-escalation patients had received checkpoint inhibitors. Partial responses occurred in three dose-escalation patients: two with cutaneous melanoma and one with hepatocellular carcinoma. The purpose of peripheral TCRbeta sequencing was to test whether ivuxolimab changed TCR sequence diversity and led to clonal T-cell expansion. The paper covers the monotherapy dose-escalation part of the phase I ivuxolimab trial, which included N of about 50 patients.

The CDR3 goes from the cysteine to the phenylalanine over 15 residues. Only the CDR3 region is kept as DNA, spanning 45 bases read in frame from base 1. Ends trimmed: V by 5 bases, J by 5 bases; bases unmatched to a gene: 9. CDR1 and CDR2 (MNHNS, SASEGT) derive from the germline V gene. Broad study findings and their caveats: At doses from 0.1 to 3.0 mg/kg, clonal expansion was seen in both CD4+ and CD8+ blood T cells between baseline and week 6. In the 0.1-3.0 mg/kg groups, partial responders had among the lowest normalized peripheral clonal expansion, particularly in CD8+ T cells. Low levels of normalized T-cell clonal expansion were also shown by some nonresponding patients. On average, CD8+ T cells showed more expanded clones than CD4+ T cells after ivuxolimab. Which antigens the clonally expanded peripheral T cells were specific for was not determined.

This clone was found once. Which antigen it targets is not known. Base qualities are not recorded, but no much larger clone differs from it by a single base. Patients with a history of autoimmune disease or receiving systemic immunosuppression were excluded from the trial. Peripheral blood for TCR sequencing was collected from all dose cohorts at baseline, on cycle 4 day 1, and on cycle 7 day 1. The samples were taken from a phase I, first-in-human, multicenter, open-label dose-escalation trial of ivuxolimab. The trial enrolled adults with locally advanced or metastatic head and neck squamous cell, hepatocellular, melanoma or renal cell carcinoma. Before TCR sequencing, CD4+ T cells and CD8+ T cells from peripheral blood were sorted into separate populations. To sequence the TCRbeta CDR3 region, genomic DNA was isolated from the sorted cells. TCRbeta CDR3 regions were sequenced using the immunoSEQ Assay. TCRdb holds this immuneACCESS table with in-frame rearrangements only. Some clones are missing; in checked studies, unresolved V genes explain under half, and the rest has no known cause. The table for this sample lists some 110,000 clones; around 93% of them were counted only once. Clones ranked in the top ten supply more than 0.15% of the sample.

The chain was built from TRBV6-1 and TRBJ1-5, with 7 central nucleotides matching TRBD1. The specimen was CD4+ or CD8+ T cells sorted from blood, collected in a trial of the OX40 agonist ivuxolimab. The receptor was isolated from an adult with an advanced solid tumor such as melanoma, head and neck, liver or kidney cancer. This receptor carries the CDR3 CASSPRGGHDQPQHF. Here is the DNA: TGTGCCAGCAGTCCCAGGGGGGGTCACGATCAGCCCCAGCATTTT.